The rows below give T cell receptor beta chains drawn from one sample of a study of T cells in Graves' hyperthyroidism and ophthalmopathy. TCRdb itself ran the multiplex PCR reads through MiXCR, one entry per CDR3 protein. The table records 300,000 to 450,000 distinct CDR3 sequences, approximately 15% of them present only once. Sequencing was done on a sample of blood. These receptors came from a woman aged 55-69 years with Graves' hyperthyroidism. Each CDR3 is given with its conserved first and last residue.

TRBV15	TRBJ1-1	CATSRPAANTEAFF
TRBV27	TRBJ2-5	CASSWYRVDLSETQYF
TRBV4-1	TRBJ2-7	CASSPVSSSYEQYF
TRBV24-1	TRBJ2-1	CATSGGYNEQFF
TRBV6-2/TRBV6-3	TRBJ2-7	CASSDETSGPYEQYF
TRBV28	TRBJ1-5	CASGRYSNQPQHF
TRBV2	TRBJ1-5	CASSAGQEYGNQPQHF
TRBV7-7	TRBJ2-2	CASSLARGPTGELFF
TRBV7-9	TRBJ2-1	CASSPGLASNEQFF
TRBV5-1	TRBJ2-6	CASRPGTLSGANVLTF
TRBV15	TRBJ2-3	CATSKGLAGGPGDTQYF
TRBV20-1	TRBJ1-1	CSASPTGQGEAFF
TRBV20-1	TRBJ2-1	CSAPVGTSGNDEQFF
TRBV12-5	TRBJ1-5	CASGQDQPQHF
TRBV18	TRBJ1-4	CASSPGLNEKLFF
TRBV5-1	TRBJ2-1	CASSLAGVQFF
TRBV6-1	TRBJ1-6	CASSFPPRGRRSPLHF
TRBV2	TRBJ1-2	CASSPRWSFLSNYGYTF
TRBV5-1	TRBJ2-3	CASSLVGGSASDTQYF
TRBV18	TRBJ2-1	CASSLQGLGYNEQFF
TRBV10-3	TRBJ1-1	CAIKTGNTEAFF
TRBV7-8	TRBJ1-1	CASSLTAGRMNTEAFF
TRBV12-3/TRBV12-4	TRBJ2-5	CASSSDYIQETQYF
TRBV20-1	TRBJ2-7	CSARSISSGNEQYF
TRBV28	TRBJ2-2	CASRFASGRDTGELFF
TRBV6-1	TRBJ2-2	CASSSYLAGTNTGELFF
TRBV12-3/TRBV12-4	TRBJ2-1	CASIPGHGYNEQFF
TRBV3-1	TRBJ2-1	CASSSGTINNEQFF
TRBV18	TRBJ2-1	CASSPLHYNEQFF
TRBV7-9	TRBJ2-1	CASSFGTQVNEQFF
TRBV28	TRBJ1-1	CASNPPGAMNTEAFF
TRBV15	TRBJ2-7	CATSNDRVEQYF
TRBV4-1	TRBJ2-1	CASSQVPGGAYNEQFF
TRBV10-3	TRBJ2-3	CATAGRGSTDTQYF
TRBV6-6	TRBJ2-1	CASSYSVDSGRVNEQFF
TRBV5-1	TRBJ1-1	CASSLSGVNTEAFF
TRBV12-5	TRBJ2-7	CASGLVPNAYEQYF
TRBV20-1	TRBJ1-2	CSARGRNGDGYTF
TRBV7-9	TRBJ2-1	CASSPTGIIQNEQFF
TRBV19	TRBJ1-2	CASRPRPRGYGYTF